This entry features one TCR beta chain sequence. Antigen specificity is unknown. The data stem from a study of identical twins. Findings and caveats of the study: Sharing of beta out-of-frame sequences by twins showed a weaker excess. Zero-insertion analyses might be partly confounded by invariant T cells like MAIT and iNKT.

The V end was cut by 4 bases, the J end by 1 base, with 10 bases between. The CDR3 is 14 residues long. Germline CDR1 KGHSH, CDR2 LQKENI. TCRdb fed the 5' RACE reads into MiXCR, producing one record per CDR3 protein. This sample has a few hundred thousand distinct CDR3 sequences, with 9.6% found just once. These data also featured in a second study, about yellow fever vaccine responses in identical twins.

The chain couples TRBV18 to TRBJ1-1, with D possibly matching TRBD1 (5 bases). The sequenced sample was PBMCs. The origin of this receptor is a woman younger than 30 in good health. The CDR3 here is CASSRQLGNTEAFF. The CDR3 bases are TGTGCCAGCTCACGACAGTTGGGGAACACTGAAGCTTTCTTT. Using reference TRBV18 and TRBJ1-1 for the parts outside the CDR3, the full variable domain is NAGVMQNPRHLVRRRGQEARLRCSPMKGHSHVYWYRQLPEEGLKFMVYLQKENIIDESGMPKERFSAEFPKEGPSILRIQQVVRGDSAAYFCASSRQLGNTEAFFGQGTRLTVV.